The next 7 T cell receptor beta chains were all read from a single sample in a study of follicular helper T cells after annual influenza vaccination. Time point denoted: 2015-2016 season, pre-vaccination. Using immunoSEQ multiplex PCR, the repertoire was profiled, and TCRdb retains in-frame clones only, with some absent. The repertoire includes hundreds of clones, roughly 80% of them detected once, and around 5.8% sits in the top ten. The material was CXCR5+ CD38+ circulating T follicular helper cells from blood, obtained on the day of influenza vaccination. Subset here: circulating Tfh, non-naive CD4+CXCR5+PD-1+ (ICOS+CD38+ or ICOS-CD38-). These receptors were taken from an adult who received the influenza vaccine.

V gene TRBV5-1 combines with J gene TRBJ2-7; D may correspond to TRBD1 or TRBD2 (5 bases each). Trimming left V 0 bases short and J 4 bases short, with 17 bases between. CDR3 size: 16 residues. The germline V gene encodes CDR1 SGHRS and CDR2 YFSETQ. In DNA form, the CDR3 reads TGCGCCAGCAGCTTGGCCTCTGGGGGTGGTGGTTACGAGCAGTACTTC. Protein: CASSLASGGGGYEQYF. The entire variable domain, with the rest obtained from reference TRBV5-1 and TRBJ2-7, is as follows: KAGVTQTPRYLIKTRGQQVTLSCSPISGHRSVSWYQQTPGQGLQFLFEYFSETQRNKGNFPGRFSGRQFSNSRSEMNVSTLELGDSALYLCASSLASGGGGYEQYFGPGTRLTVT.

The rearrangement links TRBV5-4 to TRBJ2-4, with 8 bases aligning to TRBD1. Germline-derived CDR1 and CDR2 are SGHNT and YYREEE (reference sequence). V trimming: 4 bases; J trimming: 5 bases; junction bases outside the gene matches: 5. This CDR3 has 14 residues. The CDR3 loop is CASSGTGSENIQYF. CDR3 in DNA: TGTGCCAGCAGCGGGACAGGTTCCGAAAACATTCAGTACTTC.

This rearrangement joins TRBV6-5 to TRBJ2-7; D remains unclear. Trimming took off 8 bases at V and 2 bases at J, with 13 bases between the two ends. Germline V gene lookup returns CDR1 MNHEY and CDR2 SVGAGI. The CDR3 contains 13 residues. The CDR3 protein is CASGEGSAYEQYF. Written as DNA, the CDR3 is TGTGCCAGCGGGGAAGGATCTGCCTACGAGCAGTACTTC.

The genes are TRBV4-2 and TRBJ2-2, with 9 bases aligning to TRBD2. This CDR3 comprises 16 residues. V was clipped by 0 bases and J by 6 bases; unmatched bases: 5. Germline CDR1 LGHNA, CDR2 YNFKEQ. In DNA, the CDR3 is TGTGCCAGCAGCCAAGACGGGCAGCGGGGGGCCGGGGAGCTGTTTTTT. It specifies CASSQDGQRGAGELFF.

The chain links TRBV19 to TRBJ2-3, with a tentative D call TRBD2 (6 bases). Trimming left V 10 bases short and J 2 bases short, with 19 bases between. CDR3 size: 15 residues. CDR1 and CDR2 from the germline V gene are LNHDA and SQIVND (reference sequence). The CDR3 sequence is CATGGRQLNTDTQYF. In nucleotides, the CDR3 is TGTGCCACCGGAGGGCGTCAACTGAACACAGATACGCAGTATTTT. The full variable domain, with the rest looked up from reference TRBV19 and TRBJ2-3, is DGGITQSPKYLFRKEGQNVTLSCEQNLNHDAMYWYRQDPGQGLRLIYYSQIVNDFQKGDIAEGYSVSREKKESFPLTVTSAQKNPTAFYLCATGGRQLNTDTQYFGPGTRLTVL.

The V call is TRBV10-3, the J call TRBJ2-5; either TRBD1 or TRBD2 may fit D (5 bases each). CDR3 length: 15 amino acids. V lost 6 bases and J lost 1, with 15 bases in between. Germline loops: CDR1 ENHRY, CDR2 SYGVKD. The CDR3 region is CAISPRQGPQETQYF. Written as DNA, the CDR3 is TGTGCCATCAGCCCCAGGCAGGGACCCCAAGAGACCCAGTACTTC.

The rearrangement joins TRBV9 to TRBJ2-3; 10 nucleotides align to TRBD2. The ends lost 4 bases at V and 1 base at J; junction bases unmatched: 6. Germline V gene data show CDR1 as SGDLS and CDR2 as YYNGEE. The CDR3 consists of 16 residues. The CDR3 DNA is TGTGCCAGCAGCATCGTAGCGGGGGGCCGCACAGATACGCAGTATTTT. Translation gives CASSIVAGGRTDTQYF.